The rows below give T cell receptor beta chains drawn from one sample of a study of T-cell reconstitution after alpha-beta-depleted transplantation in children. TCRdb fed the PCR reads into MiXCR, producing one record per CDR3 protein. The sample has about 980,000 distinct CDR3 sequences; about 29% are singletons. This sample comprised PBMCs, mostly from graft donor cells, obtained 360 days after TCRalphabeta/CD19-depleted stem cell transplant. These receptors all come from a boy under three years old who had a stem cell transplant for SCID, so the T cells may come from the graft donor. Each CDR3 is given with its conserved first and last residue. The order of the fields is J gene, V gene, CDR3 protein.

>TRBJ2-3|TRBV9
CASSVGPLGLAGYRTQYF
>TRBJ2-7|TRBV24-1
CATSLPDWGAYEQYF
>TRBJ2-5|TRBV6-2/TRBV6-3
CASRPRLAGRETQYF
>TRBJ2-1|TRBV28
CASSPTRSAQQEQFF
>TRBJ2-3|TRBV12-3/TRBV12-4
CASSHWGGGTDTQYF
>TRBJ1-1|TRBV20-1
CSARDNRMNTEAFF
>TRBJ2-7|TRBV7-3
CASSLTRQTNHEQYF
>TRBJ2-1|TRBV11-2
CASSLLAAHEQFF
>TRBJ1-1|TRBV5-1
CASSFGQGVDTEAFF
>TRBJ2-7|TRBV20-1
CSARDVTGGIEQYF
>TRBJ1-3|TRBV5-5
CASSLENSGNTIYF
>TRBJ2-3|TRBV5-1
CASSPTGGSGDTQYF
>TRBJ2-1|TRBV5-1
CASRGDPLYNEQFF
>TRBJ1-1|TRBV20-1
CSARRSQNTEAFF
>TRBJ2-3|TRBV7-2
CASSLVRSTDTQYF
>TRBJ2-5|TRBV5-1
CASSFSVLTGGLQETQYF
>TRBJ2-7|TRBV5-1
CASSLGNTYEQYF
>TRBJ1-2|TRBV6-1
CASSEGGTDYGYTF
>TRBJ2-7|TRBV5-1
CASSLKDEGTLTYEQYF
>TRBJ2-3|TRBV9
CASSGRRTDTQYF
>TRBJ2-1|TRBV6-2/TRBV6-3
CASRLGGTRANNEQFF
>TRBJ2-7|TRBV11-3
CASSLRVVEGYEQYF